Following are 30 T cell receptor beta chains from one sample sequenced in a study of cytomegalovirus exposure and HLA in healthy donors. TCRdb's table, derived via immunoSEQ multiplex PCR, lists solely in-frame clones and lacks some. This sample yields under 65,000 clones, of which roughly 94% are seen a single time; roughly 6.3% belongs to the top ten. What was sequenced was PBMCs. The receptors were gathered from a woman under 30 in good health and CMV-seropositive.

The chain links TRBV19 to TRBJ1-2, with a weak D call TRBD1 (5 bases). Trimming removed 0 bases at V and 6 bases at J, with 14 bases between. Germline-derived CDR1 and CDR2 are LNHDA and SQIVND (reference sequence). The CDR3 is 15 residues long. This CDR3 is CASSIERGAIHGYTF. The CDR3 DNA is TGTGCCAGTAGTATAGAAAGGGGCGCGATTCATGGCTACACCTTC.

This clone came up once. CDR3 region: CASSFQGFWAGELFF. The CDR3 coding sequence is TGTGCCAGCAGTTTCCAGGGGTTTTGGGCCGGGGAGCTGTTTTTT. The chain joins TRBV28 to TRBJ2-2; maybe TRBD1 (6 bases). Germline V gene lookup returns CDR1 MDHEN and CDR2 SYDVKM. The CDR3 runs to 15 residues. The V and J ends lost 3 bases and 6 bases respectively, with 14 bases between them.

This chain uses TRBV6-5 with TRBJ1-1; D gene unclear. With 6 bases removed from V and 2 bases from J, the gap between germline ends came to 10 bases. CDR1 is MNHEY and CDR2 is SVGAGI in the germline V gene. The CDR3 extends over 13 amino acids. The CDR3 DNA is TGTGCCAGCAGCTTACGGGTAAACACTGAAGCTTTCTTT. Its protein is CASSLRVNTEAFF.

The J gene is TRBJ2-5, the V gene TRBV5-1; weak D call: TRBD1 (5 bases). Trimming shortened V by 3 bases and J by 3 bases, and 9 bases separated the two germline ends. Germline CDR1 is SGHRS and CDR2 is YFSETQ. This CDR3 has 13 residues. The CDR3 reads CASSWGGEETQYF. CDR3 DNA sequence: TGCGCCAGCAGCTGGGGCGGAGAAGAGACCCAGTACTTC.

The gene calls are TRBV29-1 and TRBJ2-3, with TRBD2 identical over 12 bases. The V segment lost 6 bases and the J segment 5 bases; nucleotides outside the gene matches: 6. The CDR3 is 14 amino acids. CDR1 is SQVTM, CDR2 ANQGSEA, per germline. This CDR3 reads CSVRRLAGVDTQYF. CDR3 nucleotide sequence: TGCAGCGTCCGCCGACTAGCGGGAGTAGATACGCAGTATTTT.

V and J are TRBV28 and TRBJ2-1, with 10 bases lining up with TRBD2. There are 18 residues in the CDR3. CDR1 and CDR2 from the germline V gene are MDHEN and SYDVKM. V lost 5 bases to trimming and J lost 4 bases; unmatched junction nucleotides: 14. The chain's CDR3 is CASSTMGSAGGLYNEQFF. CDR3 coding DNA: TGTGCCAGCAGTACTATGGGCTCAGCGGGAGGGTTGTACAATGAGCAGTTCTTC. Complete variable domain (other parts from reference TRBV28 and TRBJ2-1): DVKVTQSSRYLVKRTGEKVFLECVQDMDHENMFWYRQDPGLGLRLIYFSYDVKMKEKGDIPEGYSVSREKKERFSLILESASTNQTSMYLCASSTMGSAGGLYNEQFFGPGTRLTVL.

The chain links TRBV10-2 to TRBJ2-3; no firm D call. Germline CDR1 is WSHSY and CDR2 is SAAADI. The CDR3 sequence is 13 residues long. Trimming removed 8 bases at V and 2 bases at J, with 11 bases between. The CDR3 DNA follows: TGCGCCAGCCTTGTTCGGTTCACAGATACGCAGTATTTT. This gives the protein CASLVRFTDTQYF.

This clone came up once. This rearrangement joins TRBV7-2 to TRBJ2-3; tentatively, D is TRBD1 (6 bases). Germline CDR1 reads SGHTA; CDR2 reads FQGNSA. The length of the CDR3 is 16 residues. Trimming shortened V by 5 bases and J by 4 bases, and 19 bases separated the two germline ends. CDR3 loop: CASSVQGSFNADTQYF. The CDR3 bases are TGTGCCAGCAGCGTACAGGGTTCATTCAATGCAGATACGCAGTATTTT.

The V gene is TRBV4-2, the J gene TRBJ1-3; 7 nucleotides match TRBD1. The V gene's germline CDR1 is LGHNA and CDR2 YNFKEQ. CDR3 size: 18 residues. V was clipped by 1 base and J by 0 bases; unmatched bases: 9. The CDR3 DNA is TGTGCCAGCAGCCAAGCGACAGGGAAAGGTCACTCTGGAAACACCATATATTTT. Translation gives CASSQATGKGHSGNTIYF.

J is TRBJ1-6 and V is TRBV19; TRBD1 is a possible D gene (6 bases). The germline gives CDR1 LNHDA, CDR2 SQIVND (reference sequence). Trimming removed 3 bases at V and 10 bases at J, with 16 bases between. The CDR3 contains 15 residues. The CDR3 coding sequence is TGTGCCAGTAGTATGGCTAGGGGGGGATGGTCACCCCTCCACTTT. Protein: CASSMARGGWSPLHF. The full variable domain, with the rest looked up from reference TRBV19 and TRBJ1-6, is DGGITQSPKYLFRKEGQNVTLSCEQNLNHDAMYWYRQDPGQGLRLIYYSQIVNDFQKGDIAEGYSVSREKKESFPLTVTSAQKNPTAFYLCASSMARGGWSPLHFGNGTRLTVT.

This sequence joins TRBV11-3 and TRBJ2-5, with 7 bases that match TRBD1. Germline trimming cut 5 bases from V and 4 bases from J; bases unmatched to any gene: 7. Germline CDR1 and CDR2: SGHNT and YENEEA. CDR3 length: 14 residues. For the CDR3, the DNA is TGTGCCAGCAGCCCAAAGGGGGCTGGAGAGACCCAGTACTTC. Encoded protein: CASSPKGAGETQYF.

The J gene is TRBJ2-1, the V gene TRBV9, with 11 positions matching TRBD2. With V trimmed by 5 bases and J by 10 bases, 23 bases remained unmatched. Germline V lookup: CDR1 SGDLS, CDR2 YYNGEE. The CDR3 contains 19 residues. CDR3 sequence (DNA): TGTGCCAGCAGTCTCGGGACTAGCGGACTGTCTGAAACGGTTAGGGAGCAGTTCTTC. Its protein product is CASSLGTSGLSETVREQFF.

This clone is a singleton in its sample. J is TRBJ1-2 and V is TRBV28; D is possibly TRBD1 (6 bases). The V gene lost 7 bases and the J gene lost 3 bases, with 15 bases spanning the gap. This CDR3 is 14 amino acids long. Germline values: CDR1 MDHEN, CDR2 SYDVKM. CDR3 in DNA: TGTGCCAGCACCTGGGCAGGGGCGGACTATGGCTACACCTTC. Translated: CASTWAGADYGYTF.

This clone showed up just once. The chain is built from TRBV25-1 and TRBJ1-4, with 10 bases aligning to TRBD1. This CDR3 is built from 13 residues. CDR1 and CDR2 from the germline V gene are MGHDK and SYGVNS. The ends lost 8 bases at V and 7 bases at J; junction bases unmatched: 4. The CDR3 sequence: CASATGGSEKLFF. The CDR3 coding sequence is TGTGCCAGCGCGACAGGGGGCAGTGAAAAACTGTTTTTT. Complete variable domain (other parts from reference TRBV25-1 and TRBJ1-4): EADIYQTPRYLVIGTGKKITLECSQTMGHDKMYWYQQDPGMELHLIHYSYGVNSTEKGDLSSESTVSRIRTEHFPLTLESARPSHTSQYLCASATGGSEKLFFGSGTQLSVL.

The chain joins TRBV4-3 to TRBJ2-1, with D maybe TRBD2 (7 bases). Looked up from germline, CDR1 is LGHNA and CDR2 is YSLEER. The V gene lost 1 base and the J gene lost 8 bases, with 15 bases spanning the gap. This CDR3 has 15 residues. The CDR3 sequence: CASSQGRGGMDEQFF. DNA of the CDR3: TGCGCCAGCAGCCAAGGGAGGGGGGGCATGGATGAGCAGTTCTTC.

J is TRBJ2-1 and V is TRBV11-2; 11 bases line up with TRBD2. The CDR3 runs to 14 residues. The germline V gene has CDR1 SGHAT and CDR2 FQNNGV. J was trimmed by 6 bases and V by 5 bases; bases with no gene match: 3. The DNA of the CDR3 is TGTGCCAGCAGCCTAGCGGGAGGAGGCAATGAGCAGTTCTTC. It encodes CASSLAGGGNEQFF.

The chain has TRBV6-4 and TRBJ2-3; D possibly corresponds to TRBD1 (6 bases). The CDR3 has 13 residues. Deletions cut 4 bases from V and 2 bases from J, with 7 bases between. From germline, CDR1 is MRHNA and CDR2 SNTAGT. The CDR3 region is CASSGTATDTQYF. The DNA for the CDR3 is TGTGCCAGCAGTGGGACAGCCACAGATACGCAGTATTTT.

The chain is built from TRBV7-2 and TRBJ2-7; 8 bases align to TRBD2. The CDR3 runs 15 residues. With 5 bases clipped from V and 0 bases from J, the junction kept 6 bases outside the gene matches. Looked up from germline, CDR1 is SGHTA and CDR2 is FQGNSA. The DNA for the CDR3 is TGTGCCAGCAGCCCCCACGGGGGGGCCTCCTACGAGCAGTACTTC. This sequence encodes CASSPHGGASYEQYF.

Here the CDR3 reads CASSDLYWDRGKGNQPQHF. The CDR3 region has the DNA TGCGCCAGCAGTGACCTATACTGGGACAGGGGGAAGGGTAATCAGCCCCAGCATTTT. This chain connects TRBV10-2 to TRBJ1-5; 11 bases are a match to TRBD1. The junction had 14 bases not matched to a gene; V was cut back by 3 bases and J by 4 bases. CDR1 is WSHSY and CDR2 is SAAADI in the germline V gene. The CDR3 contains 19 residues.

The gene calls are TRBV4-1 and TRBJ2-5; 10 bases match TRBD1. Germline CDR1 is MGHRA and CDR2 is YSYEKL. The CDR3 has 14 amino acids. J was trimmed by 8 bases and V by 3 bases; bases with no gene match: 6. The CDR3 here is CASSQIGQGETQYF. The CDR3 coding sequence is TGCGCCAGCAGCCAGATAGGACAGGGGGAAACCCAGTACTTC.

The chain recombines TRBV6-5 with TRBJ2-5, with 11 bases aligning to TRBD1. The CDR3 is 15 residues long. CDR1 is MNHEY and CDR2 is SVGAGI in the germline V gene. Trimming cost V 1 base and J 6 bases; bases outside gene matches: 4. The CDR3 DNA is TGTGCCAGCAGTTACTGGACAGGGGGCGCGCAGACCCAGTACTTC. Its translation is CASSYWTGGAQTQYF.

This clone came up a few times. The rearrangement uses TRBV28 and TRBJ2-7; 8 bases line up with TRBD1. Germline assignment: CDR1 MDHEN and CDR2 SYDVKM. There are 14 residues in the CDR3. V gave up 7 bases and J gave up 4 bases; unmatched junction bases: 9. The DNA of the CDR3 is TGTGCCAGCACCGCCGGGACAGGCGTTTACGAGCAGTACTTC. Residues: CASTAGTGVYEQYF.

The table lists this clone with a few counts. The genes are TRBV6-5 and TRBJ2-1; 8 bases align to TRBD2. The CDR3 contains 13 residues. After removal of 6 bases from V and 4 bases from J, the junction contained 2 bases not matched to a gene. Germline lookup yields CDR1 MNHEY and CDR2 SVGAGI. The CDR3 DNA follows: TGTGCCAGCAGGGCGGGGGGATACAATGAGCAGTTCTTC. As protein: CASRAGGYNEQFF.

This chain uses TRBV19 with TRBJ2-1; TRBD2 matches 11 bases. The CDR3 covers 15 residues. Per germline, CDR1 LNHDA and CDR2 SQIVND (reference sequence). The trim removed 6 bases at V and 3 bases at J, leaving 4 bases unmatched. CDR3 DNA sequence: TGTGCCAGTAGCGAGACTAGCGGGGTCTACAATGAGCAGTTCTTC. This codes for CASSETSGVYNEQFF.

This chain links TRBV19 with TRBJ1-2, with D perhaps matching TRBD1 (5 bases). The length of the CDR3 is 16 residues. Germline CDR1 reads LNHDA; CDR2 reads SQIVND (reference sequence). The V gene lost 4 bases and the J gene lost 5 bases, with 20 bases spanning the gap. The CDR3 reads CASSRGHQQGVYGYTF. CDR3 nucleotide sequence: TGTGCCAGTAGTAGAGGACACCAGCAGGGTGTATATGGCTACACCTTC.

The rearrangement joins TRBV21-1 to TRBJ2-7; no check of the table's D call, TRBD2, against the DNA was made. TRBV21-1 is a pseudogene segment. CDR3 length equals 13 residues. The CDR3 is CASSNGERYEQYF. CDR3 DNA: TGTGCCAGCAGCAACGGGGAACGCTACGAGCAGTACTTC.

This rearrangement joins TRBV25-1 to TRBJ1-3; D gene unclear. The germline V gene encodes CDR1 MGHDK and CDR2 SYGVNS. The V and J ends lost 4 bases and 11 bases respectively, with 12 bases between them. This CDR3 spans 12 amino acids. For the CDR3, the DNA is TGTGCCAGCAGTGGGTACGGCGGGTCCATATATTTT. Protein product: CASSGYGGSIYF. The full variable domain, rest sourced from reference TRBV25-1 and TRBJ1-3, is EADIYQTPRYLVIGTGKKITLECSQTMGHDKMYWYQQDPGMELHLIHYSYGVNSTEKGDLSSESTVSRIRTEHFPLTLESARPSHTSQYLCASSGYGGSIYFGEGSWLTVV.

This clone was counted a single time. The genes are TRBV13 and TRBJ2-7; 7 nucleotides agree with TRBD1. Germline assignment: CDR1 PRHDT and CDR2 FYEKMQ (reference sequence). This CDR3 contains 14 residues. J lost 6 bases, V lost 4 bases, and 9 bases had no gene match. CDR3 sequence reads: CASSSQNRGGEQYF. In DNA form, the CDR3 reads TGTGCCAGCAGCTCACAAAACAGGGGCGGCGAGCAGTACTTC.

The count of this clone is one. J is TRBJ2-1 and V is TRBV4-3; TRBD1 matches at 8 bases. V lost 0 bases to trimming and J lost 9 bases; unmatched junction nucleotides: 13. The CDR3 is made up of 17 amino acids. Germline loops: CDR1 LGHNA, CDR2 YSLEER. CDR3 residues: CASSQELVPDRGGEQFF. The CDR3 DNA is TGCGCCAGCAGCCAAGAACTCGTCCCAGACAGGGGCGGTGAGCAGTTCTTC.

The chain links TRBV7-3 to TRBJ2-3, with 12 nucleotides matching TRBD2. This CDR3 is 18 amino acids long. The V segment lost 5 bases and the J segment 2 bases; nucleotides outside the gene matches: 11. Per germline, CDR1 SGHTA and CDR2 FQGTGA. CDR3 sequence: CASSPGGWTSGNTDTQYF. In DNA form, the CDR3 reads TGTGCCAGCAGCCCTGGGGGGTGGACTAGCGGGAACACAGATACGCAGTATTTT.